This T cell receptor beta chain was sequenced during a study of blood T cell repertoires in COVID-19. Study-level background: The cDNA or gDNA used as material had been derived from T cells, B-cell-depleted T cells, or PBMCs.

V lost 0 bases to trimming and J lost 5 bases, with 17 bases between them. CDR1 and CDR2 from the germline V gene are SGHRS and YFSETQ. The CDR3 spans 16 residues. This clone turned up a few times. Repertoires were generated with immunoSEQ multiplex PCR, while TCRdb's copy carries only in-frame clones and drops some. This table holds 100,000 or so clones, about 83% found once. The V gene is TRBV5-1, the J gene TRBJ1-2, with a weak D call TRBD1 (6 bases). This TCR was sampled from a man in his 70s with active or convalescent COVID-19. What was sequenced was peripheral blood. This chain's CDR3 is CASSLGQAGEGYGYTF. The CDR3, as DNA: TGCGCCAGCAGCTTGGGACAGGCTGGTGAAGGGTATGGCTACACCTTC.